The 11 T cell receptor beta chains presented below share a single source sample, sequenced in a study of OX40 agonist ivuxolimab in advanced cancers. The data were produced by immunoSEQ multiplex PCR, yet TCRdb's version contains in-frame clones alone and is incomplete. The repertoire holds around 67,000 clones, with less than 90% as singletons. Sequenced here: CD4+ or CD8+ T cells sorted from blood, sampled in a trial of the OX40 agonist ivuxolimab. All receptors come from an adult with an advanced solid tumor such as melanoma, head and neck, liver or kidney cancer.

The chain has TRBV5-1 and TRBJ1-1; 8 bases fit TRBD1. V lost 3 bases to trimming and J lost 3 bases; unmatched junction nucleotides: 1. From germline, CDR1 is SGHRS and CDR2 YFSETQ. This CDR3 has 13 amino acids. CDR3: CASSYRGDTEAFF. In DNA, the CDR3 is TGCGCCAGCAGCTACAGGGGGGACACTGAAGCTTTCTTT.

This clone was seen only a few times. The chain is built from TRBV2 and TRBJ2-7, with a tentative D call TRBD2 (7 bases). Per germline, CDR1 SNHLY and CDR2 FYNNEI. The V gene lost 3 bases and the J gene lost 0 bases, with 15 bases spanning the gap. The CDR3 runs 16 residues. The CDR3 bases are TGTGCCAGCAGTGAGGGGGGGCGGGGCCTCTCCTACGAGCAGTACTTC. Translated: CASSEGGRGLSYEQYF.

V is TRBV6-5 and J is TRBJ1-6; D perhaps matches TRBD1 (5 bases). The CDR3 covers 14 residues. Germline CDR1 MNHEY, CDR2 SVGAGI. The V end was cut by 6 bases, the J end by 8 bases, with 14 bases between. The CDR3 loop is CASSRLGGDSPLHF. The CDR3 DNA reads TGTGCCAGCAGCCGACTTGGGGGGGATTCACCCCTCCACTTT.

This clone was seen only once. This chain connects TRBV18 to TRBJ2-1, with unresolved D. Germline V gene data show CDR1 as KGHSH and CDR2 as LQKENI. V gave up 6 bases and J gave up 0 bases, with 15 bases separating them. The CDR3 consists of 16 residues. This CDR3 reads CASSLLSSSSYNEQFF. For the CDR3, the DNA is TGTGCCAGCTCCTTGCTTTCGAGTAGCTCCTACAATGAGCAGTTCTTC.

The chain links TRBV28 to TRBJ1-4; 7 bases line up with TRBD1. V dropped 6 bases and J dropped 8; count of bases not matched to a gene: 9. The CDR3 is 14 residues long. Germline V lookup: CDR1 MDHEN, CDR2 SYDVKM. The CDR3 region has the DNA TGTGCCAGCAGACTACAGGGGATCGGAGAAAAACTGTTTTTT. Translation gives CASRLQGIGEKLFF.

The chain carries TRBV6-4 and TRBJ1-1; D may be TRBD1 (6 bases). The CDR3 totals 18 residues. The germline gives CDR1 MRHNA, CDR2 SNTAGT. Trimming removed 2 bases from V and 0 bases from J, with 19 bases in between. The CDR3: CASSDPSEPQGMNTEAFF. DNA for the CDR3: TGTGCCAGCAGTGACCCCTCTGAGCCCCAGGGGATGAACACTGAAGCTTTCTTT.

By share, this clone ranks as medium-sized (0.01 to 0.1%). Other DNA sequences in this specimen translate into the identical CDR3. This CDR3 reads CASSLVAGSYEQYF. CDR3 nucleotide sequence: TGTGCCAGCAGCTTAGTGGCGGGGTCCTACGAGCAGTACTTC. The genes are TRBV11-3 and TRBJ2-7, with D possibly being TRBD2 (6 bases). Trimming took off 1 base at V and 1 base at J, with 8 bases between the two ends. The germline V gene has CDR1 SGHNT and CDR2 YENEEA. The CDR3 has 14 amino acids.

CDR3 bases: TGTGCCAGCAGTCTGACAGGGGATTCACCCCTCCACTTT. The encoded protein is CASSLTGDSPLHF. The V gene is TRBV27, the J gene TRBJ1-6; 8 nucleotides agree with TRBD1. The CDR3 contains 13 residues. The junction had 2 bases not matched to a gene; V was cut back by 5 bases and J by 8 bases. CDR1 and CDR2 (germline): MNHEY, SMNVEV (reference sequence).

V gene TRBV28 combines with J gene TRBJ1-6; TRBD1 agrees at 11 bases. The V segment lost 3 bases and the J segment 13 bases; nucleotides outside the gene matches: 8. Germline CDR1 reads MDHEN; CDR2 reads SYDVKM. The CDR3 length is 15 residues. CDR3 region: CASSFGDRGWAPLHF. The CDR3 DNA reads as TGTGCCAGCAGTTTTGGGGACAGGGGGTGGGCGCCCCTCCACTTT. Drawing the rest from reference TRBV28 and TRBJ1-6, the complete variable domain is DVKVTQSSRYLVKRTGEKVFLECVQDMDHENMFWYRQDPGLGLRLIYFSYDVKMKEKGDIPEGYSVSREKKERFSLILESASTNQTSMYLCASSFGDRGWAPLHFGNGTRLTVT.

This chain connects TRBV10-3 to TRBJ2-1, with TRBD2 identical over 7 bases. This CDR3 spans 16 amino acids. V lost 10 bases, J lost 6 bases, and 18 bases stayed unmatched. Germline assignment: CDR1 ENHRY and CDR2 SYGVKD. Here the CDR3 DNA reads TGTGCCACCGGGACTGGAGGGACTAATTTCATCAATGAGCAGTTCTTC. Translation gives CATGTGGTNFINEQFF.

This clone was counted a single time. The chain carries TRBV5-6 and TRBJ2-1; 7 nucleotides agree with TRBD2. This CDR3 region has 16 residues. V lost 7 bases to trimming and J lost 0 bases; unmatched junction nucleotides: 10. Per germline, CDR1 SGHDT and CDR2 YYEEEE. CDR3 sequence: CASGESGTFSYNEQFF. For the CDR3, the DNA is TGTGCCAGCGGAGAGAGCGGGACCTTCTCCTACAATGAGCAGTTCTTC.